The rows below give T cell receptor beta chains drawn from one sample of a study of graft-versus-host responses after intestinal transplantation. No antigen has been assigned to these receptors. Measured with immunoSEQ multiplex PCR; TCRdb has only the in-frame clones, and not every one. In the table there are 70,000 to 75,000 clones, around 90% of which are singletons. Sequencing was performed on unstimulated CD8+ T cells sorted from spleen or lymph node cells, taken before intestinal transplant. The receptors here all came from a human donor who received an intestinal transplant. Both conserved end residues are part of each CDR3. The D gene is left open where the match is weak.

-	TRBV5-1	TRBJ2-6	CASSWTVSGANVLTF
-	TRBV29-1	TRBJ2-1	CSVQGGSYNEQFF
TRBD2	TRBV6-1	TRBJ2-5	CASSELRYWEGETQYF
-	TRBV10-3	TRBJ1-2	CAIRPTGIHGYTF
-	TRBV4-1	TRBJ2-6	CASSQDDSNSGANVLTF
TRBD1	TRBV5-6	TRBJ1-2	CASSLAGGHYGYTF
TRBD2	TRBV7-9	TRBJ2-7	CASSLTSGGQSSYEQYF
TRBD1	TRBV4-1	TRBJ1-1	CASSHSTGANTEAFF
-	TRBV4-1	TRBJ1-2	CASSRVSGTNYGYTF
-	TRBV5-1	TRBJ2-7	CASSGGTGPYEQYF
TRBD2	TRBV4-1	TRBJ2-1	CASSLVGTSGSVYNEQFF
TRBD2	TRBV11-2	TRBJ2-1	CASSRLAGRTSPYNEQFF
-	TRBV2	TRBJ2-7	CASMKQGSSYEQYF
TRBD1	TRBV4-1	TRBJ1-2	CASSHWTGANYGYTF
TRBD1	TRBV27	TRBJ2-7	CASSFATGGKTEQYF
TRBD1	TRBV27	TRBJ2-7	CASSLSGTGTYEQYF
-	TRBV28	TRBJ1-5	CASSVDRMNQPQHF
-	TRBV12-1	TRBJ2-2	CASSPTIPMHRGIVTGELFF
TRBD2	TRBV29-1	TRBJ2-1	CSVVPAGYNEQFF
TRBD2	TRBV7-9	TRBJ2-7	CASSLRAGNEQYF
TRBD2	TRBV4-1	TRBJ2-7	CASSQVGGSSYEQYF
-	TRBV30	TRBJ1-1	CAWEESGGEAFF
-	TRBV4-1	TRBJ1-1	CASSQVDGSGTEAFF
-	TRBV2	TRBJ1-5	CASRDHTSGGGVGQPQHF
-	TRBV19	TRBJ1-5	CASKGFVDQPQHF
-	TRBV5-8	TRBJ1-5	CASDLTDTPDQPQHF
TRBD1	TRBV27	TRBJ1-2	CASSRQGWDHYGYTF
-	TRBV30	TRBJ1-4	CAWEQGGKLFF
TRBD2	TRBV18	TRBJ2-2	CASSLRGLAVTHTGELFF
-	TRBV5-1	TRBJ2-1	CASSLGSGYEQFF
TRBD2	TRBV7-6	TRBJ2-1	CASSPAAGGDEQFF
TRBD1	TRBV7-9	TRBJ2-4	CASSLSQGAAKNIQYF
-	TRBV6-4	TRBJ2-6	CASGADSGANVLTF
TRBD1	TRBV4-1	TRBJ1-4	CASRRTTGSTNEKLFF
-	TRBV4-1	TRBJ2-2	CASSQGRAGELFF
TRBD1	TRBV6-5	TRBJ2-2	CATSRTGDNTGELFF
-	TRBV6-1	TRBJ1-5	CASSESLGDYQPQHF
-	TRBV19	TRBJ2-1	CASSPQWGRETEQFF
-	TRBV7-4	TRBJ2-5	CASSFLRGAETQYF
TRBD2	TRBV14	TRBJ2-7	CASSQVAGGPVSYEQYF
TRBD1	TRBV27	TRBJ2-3	CASSLRWDRSTDTQYF
TRBD1	TRBV10-3	TRBJ1-2	CAISGSTGERGYTF
-	TRBV19	TRBJ1-5	CASRTHENQPQHF
TRBD2	TRBV27	TRBJ2-1	CASSPGLAGSSYNEQFF
-	TRBV5-4	TRBJ1-2	CASSLVSGYGYTF
-	TRBV9	TRBJ1-1	CASSVGGDTEAFF
TRBD1	TRBV27	TRBJ2-5	CASSPYLGQVQETQYF
-	TRBV28	TRBJ2-7	CASSPLDWSSYEQYF
TRBD2	TRBV27	TRBJ2-2	CASSLTSGNTGELFF
TRBD1	TRBV29-1	TRBJ1-1	CSSRTGGMNTEAFF
TRBD1	TRBV27	TRBJ1-1	CASSQGATEAFF
-	TRBV5-1	TRBJ2-2	CASSLWAQGVRNTGELFF
TRBD1	TRBV19	TRBJ2-7	CASSIGPGGAYEQYF
-	TRBV7-8	TRBJ2-1	CASSSTSPYNEQFF
TRBD2	TRBV5-1	TRBJ2-7	CASSLHTSGAYEQYF
TRBD1	TRBV29-1	TRBJ2-7	CSVEWGQGASEQYF
TRBD2	TRBV5-1	TRBJ2-3	CASSHGLAGTDTQYF
-	TRBV27	TRBJ2-3	CASSFRTGSTQYF